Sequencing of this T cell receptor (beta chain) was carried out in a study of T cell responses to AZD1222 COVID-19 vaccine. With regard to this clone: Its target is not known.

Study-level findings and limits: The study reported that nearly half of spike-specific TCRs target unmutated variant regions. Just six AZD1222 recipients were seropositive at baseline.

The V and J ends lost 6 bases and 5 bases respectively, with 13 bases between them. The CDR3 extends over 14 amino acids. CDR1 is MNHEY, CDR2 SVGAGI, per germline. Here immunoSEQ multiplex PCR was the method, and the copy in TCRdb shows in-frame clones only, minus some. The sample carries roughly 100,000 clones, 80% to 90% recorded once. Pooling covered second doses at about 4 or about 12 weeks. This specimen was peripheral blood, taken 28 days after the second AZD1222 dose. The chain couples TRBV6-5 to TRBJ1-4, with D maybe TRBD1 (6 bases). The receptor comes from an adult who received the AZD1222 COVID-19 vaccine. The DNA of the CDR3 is TGTGCCAGCAGCCGGACAGTGAACAATGAAAAACTGTTTTTT. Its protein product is CASSRTVNNEKLFF.